This T cell receptor beta chain was identified during a study of CXCR3-negative and CXCR3-positive naive CD8 T cells. TRB cDNA was prepared as libraries by UMI-labeled 5' RACE. TCRdb reprocessed the 5' RACE reads and reports one entry per CDR3 protein, with no DNA. The sample includes 40,000 to 45,000 distinct CDR3 sequences. Per the germline V gene, CDR1 is SEHNR and CDR2 is FQNEAQ (reference sequence). The CDR3 has 19 amino acids. The clonotype was recovered from a human donor in good health. Some clones in this sample may be carry-over from other donors' samples. The specimen was memory CD8+ T cells from blood. The rearrangement joins TRBV7-9 to TRBJ1-3. CDR3 residues: CASSLTILKAGKERNTIYF.